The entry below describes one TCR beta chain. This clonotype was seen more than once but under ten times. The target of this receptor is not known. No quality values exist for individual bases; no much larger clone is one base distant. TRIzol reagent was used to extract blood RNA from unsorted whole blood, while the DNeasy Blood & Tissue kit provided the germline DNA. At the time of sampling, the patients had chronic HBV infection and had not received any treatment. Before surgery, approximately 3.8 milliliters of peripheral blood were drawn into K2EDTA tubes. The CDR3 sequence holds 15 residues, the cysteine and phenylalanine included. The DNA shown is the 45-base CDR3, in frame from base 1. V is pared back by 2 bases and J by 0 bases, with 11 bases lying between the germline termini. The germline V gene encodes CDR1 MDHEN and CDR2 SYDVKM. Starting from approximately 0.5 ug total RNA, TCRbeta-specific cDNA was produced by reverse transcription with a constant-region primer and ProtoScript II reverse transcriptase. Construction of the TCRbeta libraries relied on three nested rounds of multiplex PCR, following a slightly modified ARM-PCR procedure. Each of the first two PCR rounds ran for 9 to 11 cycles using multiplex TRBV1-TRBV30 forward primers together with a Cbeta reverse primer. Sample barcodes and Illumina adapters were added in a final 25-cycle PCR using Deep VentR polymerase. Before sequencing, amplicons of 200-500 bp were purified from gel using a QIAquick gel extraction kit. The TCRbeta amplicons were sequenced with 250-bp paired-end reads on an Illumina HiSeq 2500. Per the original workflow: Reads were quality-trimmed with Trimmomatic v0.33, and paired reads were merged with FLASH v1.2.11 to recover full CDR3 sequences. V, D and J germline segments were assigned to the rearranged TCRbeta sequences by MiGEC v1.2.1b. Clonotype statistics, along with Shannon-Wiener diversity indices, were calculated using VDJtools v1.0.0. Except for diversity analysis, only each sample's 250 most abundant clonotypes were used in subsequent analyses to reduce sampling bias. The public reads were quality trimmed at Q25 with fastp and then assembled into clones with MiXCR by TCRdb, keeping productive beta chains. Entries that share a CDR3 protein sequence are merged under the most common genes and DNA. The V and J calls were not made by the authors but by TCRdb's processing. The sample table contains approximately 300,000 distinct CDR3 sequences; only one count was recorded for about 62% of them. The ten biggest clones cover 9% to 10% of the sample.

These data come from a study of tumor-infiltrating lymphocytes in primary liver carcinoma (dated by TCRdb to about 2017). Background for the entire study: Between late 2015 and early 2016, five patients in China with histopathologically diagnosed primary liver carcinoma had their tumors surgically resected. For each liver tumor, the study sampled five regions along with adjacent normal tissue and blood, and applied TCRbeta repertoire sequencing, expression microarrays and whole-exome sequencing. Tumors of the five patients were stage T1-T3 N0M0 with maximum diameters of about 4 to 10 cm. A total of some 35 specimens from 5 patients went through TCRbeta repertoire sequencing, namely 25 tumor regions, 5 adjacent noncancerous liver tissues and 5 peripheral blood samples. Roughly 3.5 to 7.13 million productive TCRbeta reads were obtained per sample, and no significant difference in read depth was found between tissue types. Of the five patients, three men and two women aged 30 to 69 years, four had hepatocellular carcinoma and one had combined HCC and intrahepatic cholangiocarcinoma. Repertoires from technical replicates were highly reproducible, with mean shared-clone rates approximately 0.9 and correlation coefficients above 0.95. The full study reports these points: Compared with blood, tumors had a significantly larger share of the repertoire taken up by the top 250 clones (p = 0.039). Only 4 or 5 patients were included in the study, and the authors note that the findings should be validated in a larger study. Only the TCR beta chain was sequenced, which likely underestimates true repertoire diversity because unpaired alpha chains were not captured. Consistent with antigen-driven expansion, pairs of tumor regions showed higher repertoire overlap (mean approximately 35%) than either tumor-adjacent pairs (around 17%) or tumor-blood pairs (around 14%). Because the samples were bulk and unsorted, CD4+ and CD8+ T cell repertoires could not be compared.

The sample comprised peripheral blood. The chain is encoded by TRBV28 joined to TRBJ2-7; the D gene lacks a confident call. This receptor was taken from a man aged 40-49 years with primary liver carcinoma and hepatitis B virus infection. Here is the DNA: TGTGCCAGCAGTTTAGCAGCTACAACCTCCTACGAGCAGTACTTC. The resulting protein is CASSLAATTSYEQYF.